The clone carrying this TCR beta chain was counted at least ten times. The antigen remains unidentified. This entry belongs to a study of blood T cells in healthy people across ages. About the research overall: When template switching was applied, about one barcoded beta molecule was captured per two T cells. The study, taken as a whole, reports: Changes in expanded clonotypes were possibly confounded, as the CMV status of donors was unknown.

RNA extraction gave at least 5.5 micrograms of total RNA per sample. With a J-beta primer mix and a sample-barcoded 5' primer, a second PCR ran 7 to 11 cycles. In TCRdb, the 5' RACE reads were re-called with MiXCR into one record per CDR3 protein. Of roughly 680,000 distinct CDR3 sequences listed, roughly half are singletons. Sequencing was done on a sample of blood. The TCR sequence derives from an elderly woman in good health.

The CDR3 bases are TGCGCCAGCAGCCTTGAAACAGGCATGACTAGACACCGGCCAGATACGCAGTATTTT. As protein: CASSLETGMTRHRPDTQYF. The chain employs TRBV4-1 and TRBJ2-3, with TRBD2 as a possible D gene (6 bases). The length of the CDR3 is 19 residues. Trimming removed 4 bases from V and 4 bases from J, with 27 bases in between. The V gene's germline CDR1 is MGHRA and CDR2 YSYEKL.